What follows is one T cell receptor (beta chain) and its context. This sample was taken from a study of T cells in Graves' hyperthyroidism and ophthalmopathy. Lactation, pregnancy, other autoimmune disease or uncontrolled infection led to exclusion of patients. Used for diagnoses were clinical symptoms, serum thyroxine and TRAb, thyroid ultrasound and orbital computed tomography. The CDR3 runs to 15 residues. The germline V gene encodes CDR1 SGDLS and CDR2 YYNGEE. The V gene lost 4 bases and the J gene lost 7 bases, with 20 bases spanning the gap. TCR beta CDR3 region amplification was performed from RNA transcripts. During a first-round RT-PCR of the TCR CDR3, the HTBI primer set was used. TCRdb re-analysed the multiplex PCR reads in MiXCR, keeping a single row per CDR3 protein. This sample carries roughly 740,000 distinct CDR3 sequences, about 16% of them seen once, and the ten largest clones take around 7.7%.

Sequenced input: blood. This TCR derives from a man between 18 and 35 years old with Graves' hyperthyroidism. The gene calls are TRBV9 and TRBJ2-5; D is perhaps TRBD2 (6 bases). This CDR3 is CASSPPGSGLWTQYF. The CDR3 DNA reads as TGTGCCAGCAGCCCCCCCGGGAGCGGCCTCTGGACCCAGTACTTC.